This T cell receptor beta chain was observed in a study of blood T cell repertoires in COVID-19. About the study: T cells, B-cell-depleted T cells, or PBMCs supplied cDNA or gDNA.

Methods used by the authors: Scientists estimated how many nucleated cells there were by amplifying reference gene primers. The repertoire was sequenced with immunoSEQ multiplex PCR; TCRdb's copy has only in-frame clones and lacks some. V and J calls and clone size come straight from that table; D and trimming were deduced from the DNA. The sample holds 55,000 to 80,000 clones, approximately 80% seen once. This clone has a handful of counts. The TCR originated in an elderly woman with active or convalescent COVID-19. The material sequenced was peripheral blood.

CDR3 residues: CASSYRRGNQPQHF. The DNA for the CDR3 is TGTGCCAGCAGTTACCGCCGGGGCAATCAGCCCCAGCATTTT. This chain connects TRBV6-5 to TRBJ1-5; unclear D gene. Trimming took 2 bases from V and 2 from J, leaving 7 bases between them. The CDR3 is 14 residues long. Germline V gives CDR1 MNHEY, CDR2 SVGAGI.